The sequence of this T cell receptor (beta chain) was determined in a study of blood T cell repertoires in COVID-19. Study-wide context: COVID-19 samples from acute and convalescent phases originated in the United States, Italy and Spain. T cells, B-cell-depleted T cells, or PBMCs supplied cDNA or gDNA.

Seattle-derived patients entered the study during active infection and were followed longitudinally. How the authors handled the data: Reference gene primer amplification gave nucleated cell count estimates. Libraries were prepared by immunoSEQ multiplex PCR; TCRdb keeps only in-frame clonotypes and omits some of them. For V, J and clone size, that table is used; D and trimming come from the DNA. This table has 400,000 to 450,000 clones, roughly 90% appearing once. V lost 1 base and J lost 5, with 14 bases in between. The germline gives CDR1 SGHNT, CDR2 YYREEE (reference sequence). This CDR3 contains 15 residues.

The V call is TRBV5-4, the J call TRBJ2-3; TRBD1 might be the D (5 bases). This clonotype was sampled from a young man with COVID-19, enrolled during active disease. Sequenced sample: peripheral blood. CDR3 amino acids: CASSLQAQGKDTQYF. In DNA, the CDR3 is TGTGCCAGCAGCTTGCAGGCCCAGGGCAAAGATACGCAGTATTTT. The whole variable domain, filled in from reference TRBV5-4 and TRBJ2-3, reads ETGVTQSPTHLIKTRGQQVTLRCSSQSGHNTVSWYQQALGQGPQFIFQYYREEENGRGNFPPRFSGLQFPNYSSELNVNALELDDSALYLCASSLQAQGKDTQYFGPGTRLTVL.